One and the same sample provided the 2 T cell receptor beta chains below, sequenced in a study of T-cell memory formation after mild COVID-19. One entry per CDR3 protein results from TCRdb running MiXCR on the 5' RACE reads. The data contain roughly 300,000 distinct CDR3 sequences, roughly an eighth of them seen just once; the ten biggest clones take up 22%. Sequenced input: PBMCs or a T cell subset sorted from them (not recorded which). The receptors originated from a man aged 18 to 29 who had mild COVID-19 (a few samples of this study predate the infection). Cell type and time point are not known.

This clonotype was found many times. The chain couples TRBV5-1 to TRBJ2-1; possible D gene TRBD1, 5 bases. The CDR3 contains 16 residues. Germline lookup yields CDR1 SGHRS and CDR2 YFSETQ. The V and J ends lost 0 bases and 4 bases respectively, with 14 bases between them. Here the CDR3 DNA reads TGCGCCAGCAGCTTGGTACCCCCGACAGATTACAATGAGCAGTTCTTC. Translating it yields CASSLVPPTDYNEQFF.

The genes are TRBV29-1 and TRBJ2-7; perhaps D is TRBD1 or TRBD2 (5 bases each). Germline V gene sequence: CDR1 SQVTM, CDR2 ANQGSEA. Trimming cost V 4 bases and J 1 base, with 8 bases left between them. The length of the CDR3 is 12 residues. In nucleotides, the CDR3 is TGCAGCGTTGTGGGGGTTTCCTACGAGCAGTACTTC. Its protein is CSVVGVSYEQYF.